In this sample, the clone carrying this T cell receptor (beta chain) turned up a few times. The target antigen is unknown. Indicated time point: patch test 1, 2 weeks after DPC sensitization. Treatment indicated: therapeutic diphenylcyclopropenone sensitization with weekly scalp DPC. The sample is drawn from a study of human T cells and chemical hapten exposure. General study results and limits: Among expanded TCRs, significantly more large CDR3 similarity clusters formed than among controls.

MiXCR, applied by TCRdb to the RACE reads, yields one record per CDR3 protein. Of more than 80,000 distinct CDR3 sequences listed, 7% to 8% are singletons. CDR3 length: 13 residues. Trimming stripped 2 bases from V and 7 bases from J, with 11 bases between. The germline V gene has CDR1 SGHTA and CDR2 FQGTGA. The source is a woman in her twenties or thirties with alopecia areata. Some clones in this sample may be carry-over from other donors' samples. This sequence joins TRBV7-3 and TRBJ1-1; D may be TRBD1 (5 bases). Sequencing used whole blood, obtained in connection with sensitization to the hapten diphenylcyclopropenone (DPC). The CDR3 DNA follows: TGTGCCAGCAGCTTAGGGGGTGGTGGTGAAGCTTTCTTT. This encodes CASSLGGGGEAFF.